A selection of T cell receptor beta chains follows, all from one sample in a study of response to subunit inactivated influenza vaccine. TCRdb re-called the RT-PCR reads with MiXCR, one entry per CDR3 protein. The sample comprises over 450,000 distinct CDR3 sequences, roughly 13% of which are singletons, and around 13% rests with the top ten. The sample in question was PBMCs from blood, obtained roughly 6 weeks after vaccination. The receptor source for this set is a man in his fifties who received an inactivated influenza vaccine. Each CDR3 is given with its conserved first and last residue. The D gene is left open where the match is weak. Clone size is given for some rows only: seen once, a few or many times, or a class if the clone is expanded.

>.|TRBJ2-7|TRBD2|TRBV7-3
TGTGCCAGCAGCATCAGTGGCACTAGCGGGAGCTACGAGCAGTACTTC
CASSISGTSGSYEQYF
>few|TRBJ2-3|.|TRBV15
TGTGCCACCAGCAGAGATTCCTACCGAGATACGCAGTATTTT
CATSRDSYRDTQYF
>.|TRBJ2-2|.|TRBV2
TGTGCCAGCAGCCCAGGCGGGTACACCGGGGAGCTGCTTTTT
CASSPGGYTGELLF
>.|TRBJ2-5|TRBD1|TRBV29-1
TGCAGCGTTGGGGACAGGCGAGTACAAGGGACCCAGTACTTC
CSVGDRRVQGTQYF
>.|TRBJ1-1|.|TRBV7-6
TGTGCCAGCAGCTTAGGACATCGAAAGAACACTGCAGCTTTCTTT
CASSLGHRKNTAAFF
>once|TRBJ2-7|.|TRBV7-9
TGTGCCAGCAGCTCAGTCTTTGCGGCCTCCTACGAGCAGTACTTC
CASSSVFAASYEQYF
>few|TRBJ1-1|.|TRBV7-2
TGTGCCAGCAGCTTAGGTCGCTCCTACACTGAAGCTTTCTTT
CASSLGRSYTEAFF
>many|TRBJ1-5|.|TRBV20-1
TGCAGTGCTAGAGAGATAGGGGCATTTACTCAGCCCCAGCATTTT
CSAREIGAFTQPQHF
>many|TRBJ1-4|.|TRBV4-2
TGTGCCAGCAGCCACTCATCCACTAGGGGAGCGGGGGAAAAACTGTTTTTT
CASSHSSTRGAGEKLFF
>few|TRBJ1-5|.|TRBV12-3/TRBV12-4
TGTGCCAGCAGTGAAGCGAGGGGGGGTTTTAATCAGCCCCAGCATTTT
CASSEARGGFNQPQHF
>.|TRBJ1-2|.|TRBV6-5
TGTGCCAGCAGTGCCTCAGGGAATGGCTACACCTTC
CASSASGNGYTF
>once|TRBJ1-2|TRBD1|TRBV11-2
TGTGCCAGCAGCTGGGATCCGGACAGGGTATCCTATGGCTACACCTTC
CASSWDPDRVSYGYTF
>many|TRBJ2-7|.|TRBV29-1
TGCAGCGTCGAAGGGACAAACACCTACGAGCAGTACTTC
CSVEGTNTYEQYF
>few|TRBJ2-3|TRBD2|TRBV9
TGTGCCAGCAGCCGCCGAACTAGCGGGGGGGCGTCAGATACGCAGTATTTT
CASSRRTSGGASDTQYF
>.|TRBJ2-3|TRBD2|TRBV28
TGTGCCAGCAGTCCGCGACTAGCGGGAGCGGGCACAGATACGCGGTATTTT
CASSPRLAGAGTDTRYF
>.|TRBJ2-3|TRBD2|TRBV20-1
TGCAGTGCTCCTCGGGGGGTCACAGATACGCAGTATTTT
CSAPRGVTDTQYF
>few|TRBJ2-2|TRBD2|TRBV5-1
TGCGCCAGCAGCTTGGCCTTCTTACTAGCGGGGGCCACGAACACCGGGGAGCTGTTTTTT
CASSLAFLLAGATNTGELFF
>few|TRBJ2-5|.|TRBV29-1
TGCAGCGCGGGAGAGGAGACCCAGTACTTC
CSAGEETQYF
>few|TRBJ1-6|.|TRBV2
TGTGCCAGCAATTCGGCAGGGATAAGTTCACCCCTCCACTTT
CASNSAGISSPLHF
>.|TRBJ2-5|.|TRBV5-1
TGCGCCAGCAGCTTGGTGGGCCTACGCTCCCAAGAGACCCAGTACTTC
CASSLVGLRSQETQYF
>.|TRBJ2-2|.|TRBV12-3/TRBV12-4
TGTGCCAGCAGTTTAGTGCCAGGGACCACCGGGGAGCTGTTTTTT
CASSLVPGTTGELFF
>medium-sized|TRBJ2-5|TRBD1|TRBV7-2
TGTGCCAGCAGCTTAGGTGGACAGGGGACCCCAGAGACCCAGTACTTC
CASSLGGQGTPETQYF
>.|TRBJ2-7|TRBD2|TRBV9
TGTGCCAGCAGCGTAGCAGCGGGAGGCGCCCACGAGCAGTACTTC
CASSVAAGGAHEQYF
>.|TRBJ1-4|.|TRBV18
TGTGCCAGCTCACCCCGTGGACCCGCAACTAATGAAAAACTGTTTTTT
CASSPRGPATNEKLFF
>few|TRBJ2-5|TRBD1|TRBV20-1
TGCAGTGCTTTCAGGACAGGGGGCGCGTTTGAGACCCAGTACTTC
CSAFRTGGAFETQYF
>.|TRBJ2-7|.|TRBV6-5
TGTGCCAGCAGTTATCTGTCTAGCTCCTACGAGCAGTACTTC
CASSYLSSSYEQYF
>.|TRBJ2-7|TRBD2|TRBV6-2/TRBV6-3
TGTGCCAGCACAACGGGACTAGCGCGACACGAGCAGTACTTC
CASTTGLARHEQYF
>.|TRBJ2-3|TRBD2|TRBV6-1
TGTGCCAGCAGTCAAGGACTAGCGGGGAGCACAGATACGCAGTATTTT
CASSQGLAGSTDTQYF
>few|TRBJ1-1|.|TRBV3-1
TGTGCCAGCAGCGACATAGGCAGGGAAAACGAAGCTTTCTTT
CASSDIGRENEAFF
>few|TRBJ2-1|.|TRBV5-5
TGTGCCAGCAGCTTGGCCTGGTCCCCTGAGCAGTTCTTC
CASSLAWSPEQFF
>few|TRBJ2-3|.|TRBV7-9
TGTGCCAGCAGCCCGCCGCTCACAGATACGCAGTATTTT
CASSPPLTDTQYF
>.|TRBJ1-1|.|TRBV18
TGTGCCAGCTCACCTAGGGACACCCGGATCAACACTGAAGCTTTCTTT
CASSPRDTRINTEAFF
>.|TRBJ2-5|TRBD1|TRBV3-1
TGTGCCAGCAGCCAACGACAGGGGGGGACCCAAGAGACCCAGTACTTC
CASSQRQGGTQETQYF
>.|TRBJ2-5|.|TRBV7-2
TGTGCCAGCAGCTTAATTACAAACCAAGAGACCCAGTACTTC
CASSLITNQETQYF
>few|TRBJ2-5|.|TRBV6-2/TRBV6-3
TGTGCCAGCAGTTACCAGGGATGGGACCAAGAGACCCAGTACTTC
CASSYQGWDQETQYF
>.|TRBJ1-4|TRBD1|TRBV20-1
TGCAGTGCTCGCGGGACAGGGGGTTCTAATGAAAAACTGTTTTTT
CSARGTGGSNEKLFF
>few|TRBJ1-3|.|TRBV9
TGTGCCAGCAGCGTAGCTACTGGACCGATCTCTGGAAACACCATATATTTT
CASSVATGPISGNTIYF
>many|TRBJ2-4|TRBD2|TRBV20-1
TGCAGTGCAACCGGGACTACTAAAAACATTCAGTACTTC
CSATGTTKNIQYF